This T cell receptor beta chain was captured in a study of cytomegalovirus exposure and HLA in healthy donors (TCRdb year 2017). Notes on the research overall: According to an earlier analysis of several hundred of the donors, about 190 million T cells yielded 90 million to 130 million unique TCR beta sequences and roughly 280 Gb of sequence data. A later analysis re-examined previously published TCR beta repertoires from 500 to 700 donors and added high-resolution HLA genotyping to investigate patterns of TCR occurrence. To predict cytomegalovirus infection status, the study brought together high-throughput TCR immunosequencing, statistical association of individual TCRs with disease status, and machine learning. Besides the first cohort of 500 to 700 subjects, a separate validation cohort made up of 120 different subjects was used. The study aimed to test whether cataloging public T cell receptors could reveal signatures of past pathogen exposure. An earlier analysis of 587 of the donors used high-throughput TCR beta sequencing to judge whether each TCR beta V gene segment behaved as functional or pseudogenic. Among 300 to 450 genotyped donors of the cohort, an average of approximately 230,000 unique TCR beta nucleotide sequences were sequenced per donor, about a sixth of them non-productive. In a later genetic analysis, genome-wide SNP genotypes for about three fifths of the 666 donors were used, and that subset was treated as a discovery cohort. Of the roughly 400 genotyped donors, less than 90% were placed in the genetic ancestry cluster associated with self-reported Caucasian donors. Class I and class II HLA loci were covered by the typing at four-digit resolution. The later analysis used no new phenotypic data to find candidate immune exposures, relying instead on TCR beta sequences and their occurrence across donors. All discovery cohort repertoires had been generated on a single sequencing platform. Approximately 300 gigabases of sequencing data and 75 million to 85 million unique TCR sequences made up an early release that covered roughly 670 HLA-typed donors. Four to six DR-DQ haplotypes were handled as single units for association and clustering, since linkage in the cohort was strong. The study used immunosequencing to profile the T cell repertoires of under 700 subjects and linked those repertoires to cytomegalovirus serostatus. The number of donors typed differed by locus, with 629-630 for A, B, C, DRB1 and DQB1, 522 for DQA1, 600 to 610 for DPA1, and some 450 for DPB1. Donor age, sex, ethnicity and CMV serostatus were collected together with the repertoire data. The paper's findings and limits, for the study overall: In a later analysis, most CMV-associated TCR beta chains were found to appear HLA-restricted, with HLA associations seemingly driven largely by CMV exposure. In an earlier analysis of more than 500 of the donors, most TCR beta V segments appeared in productive rearrangements about 90% or about 30% of the time, broadly matching IMGT annotations. HLA typing was unavailable for some donors at each locus, so association tests used only the typed subset. A further reported finding was that TCR beta sequences accurately predicted the HLA-A and HLA-B alleles for most subjects in the first cohort. Immune exposure information for the cohort was limited to CMV serostatus. Linkage disequilibrium might explain the correlated functional status among segregating V segments, but an unknown experimental factor could not be excluded. V-gene and J-gene trimming of TCR beta chains was associated with a missense DCLRE1C variant in a later genetic analysis, and the association was replicated in an independent cohort. Specific HLA alleles were associated with roughly 16,000 TCR beta sequences at a false discovery rate of 0.05 in a later analysis. A later analysis found that TCR association rates varied across HLA loci, with DRB1 alleles showing the most associated TCRs and HLA-C alleles the fewest. In the study, around 160 TCR beta chains were listed as associated with cytomegalovirus. In a later analysis, HLA-associated TCR beta chains showed more clonal expansion and lower generation probabilities than non-associated chains that were equally common. In a later analysis, several top co-occurrence clusters were reported to appear linked to parvovirus B19, influenza, CMV and Epstein-Barr virus. The presence/absence analyses assumed that sequencing depth was roughly uniform across donors, and that assumption may not be true. Roughly 17 rarely observed V segments, including chromosome 9 orphons, were excluded from the earlier analysis of about 500 of the donors because counts were too low. In both the original and validation cohorts, the classifier was reported to diagnose cytomegalovirus status with high specificity and sensitivity. According to the authors, the approach could potentially be generalized to other disease states and immunological phenotypes. In vitro tests confirmed that a few of the cytomegalovirus-associated TCR beta chains recognize cytomegalovirus antigens. A group of highly shared sequence variants was considered likely to be a technical artifact of the sequencing pipeline. When HLA alleles, especially DR and DQ, strongly co-occurred, TCR associations were difficult to assign to individual alleles. A later genetic analysis reported fewer N-insertions in productive TCRs among donors in an Asian-associated ancestry cluster than the roughly 670-donor mean. Only TCR beta chains were sequenced in this cohort, and the absence of alpha or paired-chain data limited detectable features. The 87-base-pair reads could not distinguish some IMGT-functional V segments, including TRBV6-2 and TRBV6-3, so those segments were excluded. While some public TCRs were present in many individuals, most TCR sequences turned up only very rarely across donors.

The library was built by means of the immunoSEQ multiplex PCR assay. The multiplex PCR relied on a mix of 60 forward primers for TCR Vbeta segments and 13 reverse primers for TCR Jbeta segments. The CDR3 region of rearranged TCR beta genes was amplified from genomic DNA with a multiplex PCR assay. Amplified TCR beta libraries were sequenced as 87-base-pair reads on the Illumina HiSeq System. From the authors' description of their analysis: Across the 640 or so repertoires, a later analysis counted roughly 77 million unique TCR beta chains, around 11 million of which were shared by at least two donors. Raw reads were error-corrected and collapsed into unique sequences with a nearest-neighbor algorithm that merged closely related sequences to remove PCR and sequencing errors. V, D and J gene segments were assigned by aligning CDR3 sequences to IMGT reference sequences. For a sequence to be retained, a match of at least six nucleotides was required to both a V gene segment and a J gene segment. Rearrangements were classified as productive when the CDR3 lacked stop codons and remained in frame with V and J, and all other rearrangements were classified as non-productive. Following IMGT convention, CDR3 was defined as the stretch from the second conserved V-encoded cysteine to the conserved J-encoded phenylalanine. Sequences without an unambiguous match to a single V gene segment were excluded from the earlier analysis of approximately 560 of the donors. In an earlier analysis of 587 of the donors, V segments were called functional above 56.7% productive rearrangements and were called segregating when the between-donor standard deviation exceeded 5%. A statistical classification framework was built for diagnosing cytomegalovirus status from the catalog of TCR beta chain sequences. V and J gene assignment, in a later analysis, came from comparing TCR nucleotide sequences with IMGT/GENE-DB human TR gene sequences. A later analysis assigned CDR3 sequences and most-parsimonious VDJ recombination scenarios with the TCRdist pipeline. A later analysis defined each TCR beta chain by its CDR3 amino acid sequence plus V-gene family, and excluded reads lacking a unique V-gene family. In a later analysis, approximately 590 highly shared, low-generation-probability nucleotide sequences were removed to address suspected cross-contamination and a sequencing artifact. A later analysis calculated a clonal expansion index for each public chain from normalized within-repertoire ranks of inferred template counts. In a later analysis, generation probabilities were computed using a VDJ recombination model fitted to out-of-frame rearrangements, and the results were checked against IGoR. In a later analysis, TCR-TCR, TCR-HLA and TCR-CMV co-occurrence was scored with hypergeometric tests, and a repertoire-size bias correction was applied to TCR pairs. In a later analysis, false discovery rates were estimated by permuting HLA or CMV assignments 20 times. In a later analysis, co-occurring TCRs were grouped with DBSCAN, and TCRdist sequence similarity was added when clustering was performed within HLA-allele-positive subsets. Repertoires with fewer than 30,000 or more than 120,000 public chains were left out of co-occurrence clustering, as were about 5 repertoires with anomalous nucleotide sharing. TCRdb retrieved this table from immuneACCESS and kept in-frame rearrangements only. Not all clones are present; in checked studies, unresolved V genes account for under half, and no reason is known for the remainder. From that table come the V and J calls and clone size; the DNA was used to work out D and trimming. The sample includes some 90,000 clones, with over 75% observed a single time. Approximately 5.1% of the sample is in the top ten clones.

The CDR3 measures 14 amino acids from cysteine to phenylalanine. Only CDR3 DNA is held: 42 bases, read in frame from base 1. CDR1 and CDR2 were assigned from the germline V gene as SGHRS and YFSETQ. V trim: 4 bases; J trim: 5 bases; unmatched bases: 4. The cohort consisted of more than 650 healthy bone marrow donors. At the time of sampling, every cohort member was nominally healthy, though immune exposures that went unrecorded were likely present. The donor tested CMV seropositive and was one of the 289 seropositive cohort members. Every donor gave a peripheral blood sample, and the peripheral blood mononuclear cells from that sample were used for TCR beta sequencing. The Qiagen DNeasy Blood Extraction Kit was used to extract genomic DNA from the blood cell samples. Points on this clone: There is no known antigen for this receptor. Within one base of it there is no much larger clone, and no base qualities were kept.

Recombination linked TRBV5-1 to TRBJ1-4; TRBD1 agrees with 8 junctional bases. Sequencing was performed on PBMCs. The receptor's source is a man aged 25 to 45 in good health and CMV-seropositive. The CDR3 corresponds to CASSTDRVNEKLFF. The DNA sequence is TGCGCCAGCAGCACGGACAGGGTAAATGAAAAACTGTTTTTT.